This record looks at one TCR beta chain sequence and its context. This entry comes from a study of blood T cell repertoires in COVID-19. The wider study: COVID-19 samples from acute and convalescent phases originated in the United States, Italy and Spain. PBMCs, B-cell-depleted T cells, or T cells were the source of the cDNA or gDNA that made up the material.

The CDR3 is 16 amino acids. Germline values: CDR1 LNHNV, CDR2 YYDKDF (reference sequence). V lost 5 bases and J lost 4, with 20 bases in between. Original data processing: From reference gene primer amplification, estimates of nucleated cell counts were derived. Some clones are missing from TCRdb's copy, which holds only in-frame ones; the method was immunoSEQ multiplex PCR. That table gives V, J and clone size, and the DNA gave D and trimming. The sample has about 310,000 clones; around 90% are singletons. The gene calls are TRBV15 and TRBJ1-1; weak D call: TRBD1 (6 bases). The sequence was obtained from a man between 45 and 60 years old with active or convalescent COVID-19. Material for sequencing was peripheral blood. DNA of the CDR3: TGTGCCACCAGCCCATCCATCCTGGACAGAACCACTGAAGCTTTCTTT. Protein sequence: CATSPSILDRTTEAFF.